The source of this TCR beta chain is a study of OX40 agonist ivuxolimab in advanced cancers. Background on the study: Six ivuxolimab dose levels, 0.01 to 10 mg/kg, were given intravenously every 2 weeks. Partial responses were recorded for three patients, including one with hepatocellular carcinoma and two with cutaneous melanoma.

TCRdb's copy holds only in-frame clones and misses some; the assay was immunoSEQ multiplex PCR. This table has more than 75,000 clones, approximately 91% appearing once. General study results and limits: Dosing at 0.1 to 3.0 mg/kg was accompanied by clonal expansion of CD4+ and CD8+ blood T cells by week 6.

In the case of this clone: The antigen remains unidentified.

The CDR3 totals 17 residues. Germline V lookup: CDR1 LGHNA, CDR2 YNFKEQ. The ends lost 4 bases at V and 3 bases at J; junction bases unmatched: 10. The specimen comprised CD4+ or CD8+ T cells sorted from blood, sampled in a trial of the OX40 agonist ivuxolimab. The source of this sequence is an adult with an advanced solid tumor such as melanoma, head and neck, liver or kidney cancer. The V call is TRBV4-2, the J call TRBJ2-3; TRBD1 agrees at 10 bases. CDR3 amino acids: CASSRGSWTGGTDTQYF. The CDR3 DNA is TGTGCCAGCAGCCGCGGTTCTTGGACAGGGGGGACAGATACGCAGTATTTT.